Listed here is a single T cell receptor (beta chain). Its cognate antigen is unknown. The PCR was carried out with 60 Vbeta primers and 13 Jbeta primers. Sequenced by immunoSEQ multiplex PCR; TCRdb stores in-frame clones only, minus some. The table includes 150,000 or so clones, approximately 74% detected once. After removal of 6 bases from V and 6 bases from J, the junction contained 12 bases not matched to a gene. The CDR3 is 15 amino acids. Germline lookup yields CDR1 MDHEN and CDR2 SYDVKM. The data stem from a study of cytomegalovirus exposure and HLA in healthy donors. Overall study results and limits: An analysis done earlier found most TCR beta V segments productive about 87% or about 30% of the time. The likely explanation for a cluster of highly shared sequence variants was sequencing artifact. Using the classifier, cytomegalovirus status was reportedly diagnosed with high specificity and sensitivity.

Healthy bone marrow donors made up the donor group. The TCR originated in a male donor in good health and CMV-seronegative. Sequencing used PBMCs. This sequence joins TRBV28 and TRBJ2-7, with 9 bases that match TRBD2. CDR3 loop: CASRPRGGAGGEQYF. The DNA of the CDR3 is TGTGCCAGCAGACCTCGGGGGGGAGCGGGGGGCGAGCAGTACTTC. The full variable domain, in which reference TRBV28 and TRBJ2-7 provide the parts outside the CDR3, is DVKVTQSSRYLVKRTGEKVFLECVQDMDHENMFWYRQDPGLGLRLIYFSYDVKMKEKGDIPEGYSVSREKKERFSLILESASTNQTSMYLCASRPRGGAGGEQYFGPGTRLTVT.